The T cell receptor (beta chain) described here comes from a study of blood T cell repertoires in COVID-19. Study-wide context: Samples representing acute and convalescent COVID-19 were sourced from the United States, Italy and Spain.

Trimming shortened V by 4 bases and J by 4 bases, and 17 bases separated the two germline ends. The CDR3 runs 15 residues. Germline V gene data show CDR1 as SGHKS and CDR2 as YYEKEE (reference sequence). TCRdb's copy holds only in-frame clones and misses some; the assay was immunoSEQ multiplex PCR. The data hold some 65,000 clones, with around 85% observed a single time. Patients from Seattle were sampled longitudinally, starting during active infection. The receptor comes from a man in his forties or fifties with COVID-19, enrolled during active disease. This chain uses TRBV5-5 with TRBJ1-2, with D perhaps matching TRBD1 (6 bases). The sample was peripheral blood. The CDR3 here is CASSPQAGDTYGYTF. CDR3 coding DNA: TGTGCCAGCAGCCCCCAGGCAGGGGATACCTATGGCTACACCTTC.